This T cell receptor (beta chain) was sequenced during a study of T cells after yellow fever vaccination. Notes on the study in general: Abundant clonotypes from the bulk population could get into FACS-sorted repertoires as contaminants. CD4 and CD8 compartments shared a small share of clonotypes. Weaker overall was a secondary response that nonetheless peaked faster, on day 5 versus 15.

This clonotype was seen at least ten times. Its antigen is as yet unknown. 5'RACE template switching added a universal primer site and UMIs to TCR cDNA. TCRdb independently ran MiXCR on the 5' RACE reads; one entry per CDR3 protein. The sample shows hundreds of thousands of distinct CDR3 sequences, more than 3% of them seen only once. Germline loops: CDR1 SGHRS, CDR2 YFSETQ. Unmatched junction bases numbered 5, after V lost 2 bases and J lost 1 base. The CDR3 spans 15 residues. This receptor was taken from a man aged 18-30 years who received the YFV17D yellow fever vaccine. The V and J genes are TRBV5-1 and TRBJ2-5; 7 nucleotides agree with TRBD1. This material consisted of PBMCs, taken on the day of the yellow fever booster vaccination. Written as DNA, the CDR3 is TGCGCCAGCAGCTTTACAGGGGACGTCCAAGAGACCCAGTACTTC. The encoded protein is CASSFTGDVQETQYF.